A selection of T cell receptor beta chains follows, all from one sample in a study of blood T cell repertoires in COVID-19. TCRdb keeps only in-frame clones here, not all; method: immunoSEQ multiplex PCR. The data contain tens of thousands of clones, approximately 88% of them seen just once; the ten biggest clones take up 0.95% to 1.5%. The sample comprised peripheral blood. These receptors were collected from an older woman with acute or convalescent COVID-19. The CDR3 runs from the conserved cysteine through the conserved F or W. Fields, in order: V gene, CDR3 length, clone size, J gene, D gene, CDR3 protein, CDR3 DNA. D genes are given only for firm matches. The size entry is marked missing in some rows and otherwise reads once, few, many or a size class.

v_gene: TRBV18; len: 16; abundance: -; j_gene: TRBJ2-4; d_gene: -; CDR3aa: CASSLRDSLAKNIQYF; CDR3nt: TGTGCCAGCTCACTGCGGGACTCGCTAGCCAAAAACATTCAGTACTTC
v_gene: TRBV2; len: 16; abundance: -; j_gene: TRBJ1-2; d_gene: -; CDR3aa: CASSEGGAGMTGGYTF; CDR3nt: TGTGCCAGCAGTGAAGGAGGGGCGGGGATGACTGGGGGCTACACCTTC
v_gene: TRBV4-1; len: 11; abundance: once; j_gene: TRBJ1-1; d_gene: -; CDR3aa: CASVRDTEAFF; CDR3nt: TGCGCCAGCGTGCGAGACACTGAAGCTTTCTTT
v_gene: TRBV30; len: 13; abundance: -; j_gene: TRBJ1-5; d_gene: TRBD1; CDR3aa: CAWSQQGLEPQHF; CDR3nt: TGTGCCTGGAGTCAACAGGGGTTGGAGCCCCAGCATTTT
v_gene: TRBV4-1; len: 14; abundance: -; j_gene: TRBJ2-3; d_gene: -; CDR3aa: CASSLLHNSYTQYF; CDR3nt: TGCGCCAGCAGCCTACTCCATAACAGCTATACGCAGTATTTT
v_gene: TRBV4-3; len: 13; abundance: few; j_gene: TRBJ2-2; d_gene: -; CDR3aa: CASSQAGPGELFF; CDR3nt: TGCGCCAGCAGCCAAGCCGGTCCCGGGGAGCTGTTTTTT
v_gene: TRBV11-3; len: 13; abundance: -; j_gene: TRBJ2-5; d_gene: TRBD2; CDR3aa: CASSSGEGETQYF; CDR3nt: TGTGCCAGCAGCTCCGGGGAGGGCGAGACCCAGTACTTC
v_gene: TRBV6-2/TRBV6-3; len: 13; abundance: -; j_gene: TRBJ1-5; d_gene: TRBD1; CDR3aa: CASSQGGGEPQHF; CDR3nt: TGTGCCAGCAGTCAAGGGGGCGGGGAGCCCCAGCATTTT
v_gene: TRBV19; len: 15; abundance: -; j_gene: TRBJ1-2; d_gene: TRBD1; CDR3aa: CASTGTGADGYGYTF; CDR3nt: TGTGCCAGTACCGGGACAGGGGCGGACGGATATGGCTACACCTTC
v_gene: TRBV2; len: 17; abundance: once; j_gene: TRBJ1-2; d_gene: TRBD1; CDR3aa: CASSARWGQGAMRGYTF; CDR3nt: TGTGCCAGCAGTGCGAGGTGGGGACAGGGGGCAATGAGGGGCTACACCTTC
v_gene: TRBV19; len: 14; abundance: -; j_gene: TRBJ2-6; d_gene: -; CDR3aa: CASLQGSGANVLTF; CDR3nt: TGTGCCAGCCTACAGGGCTCTGGGGCCAACGTCCTGACTTTC
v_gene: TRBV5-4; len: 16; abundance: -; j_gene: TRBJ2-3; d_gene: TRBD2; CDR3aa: CASSLAGLAGADTQYF; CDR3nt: TGTGCCAGCAGCTTGGCCGGCCTAGCGGGAGCAGATACGCAGTATTTT
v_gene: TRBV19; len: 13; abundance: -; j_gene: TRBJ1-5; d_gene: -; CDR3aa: CASARDIYQPQHF; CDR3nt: TGTGCCAGTGCCCGGGACATTTATCAGCCCCAGCATTTT
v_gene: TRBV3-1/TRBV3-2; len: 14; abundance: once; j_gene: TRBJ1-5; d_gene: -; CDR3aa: CASSQVSGGQPQHF; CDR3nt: TGTGCCAGCAGCCAGGTGTCGGGGGGTCAGCCCCAGCATTTT
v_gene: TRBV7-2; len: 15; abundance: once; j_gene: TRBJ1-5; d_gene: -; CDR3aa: CASSSSGRPNQPQHF; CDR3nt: TGTGCCAGCAGCTCTTCCGGGAGGCCCAATCAGCCCCAGCATTTT
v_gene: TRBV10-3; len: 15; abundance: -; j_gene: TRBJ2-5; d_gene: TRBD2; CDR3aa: CAIRSGGVSQETQYF; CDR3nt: TGTGCCATCAGGAGCGGGGGGGTTTCACAAGAGACCCAGTACTTC